The clone carrying this T cell receptor (beta chain) was detected once. The antigen is undetermined. The PCR ran on 60 Vbeta and 13 Jbeta primers. The protocol was immunoSEQ multiplex PCR, while the TCRdb copy is restricted to in-frame clones and leaves out a portion. In the table there are about 180,000 clones, around 80% of which are singletons. This CDR3 spans 16 amino acids. Germline trimming cut 3 bases from V and 0 bases from J; bases unmatched to any gene: 7. Germline V CDR1 and CDR2: LNHDA, SQIVND (reference sequence). This sample is drawn from a study of cytomegalovirus exposure and HLA in healthy donors. The overall study: There were approximately 400 genotyped donors. Of these, about 81% fell in the genetic ancestry cluster associated with self-reported Caucasian donors.

Whole-study results and caveats: Judged likely to be a sequencing artifact was a cluster of highly shared sequence variants. In a later analysis, an Asian-associated ancestry cluster reportedly showed fewer N-insertions than the approximately 660-donor mean.

The sequencing sample was made of PBMCs. The sequence came from a man aged 18 to 30 in good health and CMV-seronegative. The rearrangement uses TRBV19 and TRBJ2-7, with 8 bases identical to TRBD2. The chain's CDR3 is CASSIRLAGSSYEQYF. The CDR3 coding sequence is TGTGCCAGTAGTATTCGCCTAGCGGGCTCCTCCTACGAGCAGTACTTC.